This TCR beta chain was sequenced during a study of blood T cell repertoires in COVID-19. Study background: Samples came from the United States, Italy and Spain, spanning acute and convalescent COVID-19. Sample material is recorded as cDNA or gDNA derived from T cells, B-cell-depleted T cells, or PBMCs.

The trim removed 4 bases at V and 5 bases at J, leaving 7 bases unmatched. The CDR3 spans 17 residues. Per germline, CDR1 KGHDR and CDR2 SFDVKD. In the original analysis: Nucleated cell number was recorded as an estimate derived from reference gene primer amplification. Using immunoSEQ multiplex PCR, the repertoire was profiled, and TCRdb retains in-frame clones only, with some absent. V and J calls and clone size come straight from that table; D and trimming were deduced from the DNA. The data contain some 40,000 clones, roughly 77% of them singletons. This TCR derives from a man older than 75 with active or convalescent COVID-19. The V call is TRBV24-1, the J call TRBJ2-3; TRBD2 matches 14 bases. The sample was peripheral blood. The CDR3 DNA follows: TGTGCCACCAGTGAACCGACTAGCGGGAGGGCCGGAGATACGCAGTATTTT. Protein sequence: CATSEPTSGRAGDTQYF.